The 16 T cell receptor beta chains listed next were all sequenced from one sample in a study of breast tumors, draining lymph nodes, adjacent tissues. TCRdb analysed the multiplex PCR reads with MiXCR anew, one entry per CDR3 protein. The sample lists about 230,000 distinct CDR3 sequences; roughly 32% were seen once. Samples came from axillary lymph nodes draining the breast cancer. The specimen was axillary lymph node tissue. These receptors were collected from a female donor with breast cancer. Some clones in this sample may be carry-over from other donors' samples.

The chain is built from TRBV5-4 and TRBJ2-2, with D tentatively TRBD1 or TRBD2 (5 bases each). CDR1 is SGHNT and CDR2 is YYREEE in the germline V gene (reference sequence). V lost 4 bases and J lost 5, with 21 bases in between. This CDR3 has 17 amino acids. The CDR3 sequence is CASSHPGDGKGTGELFF. The CDR3 DNA is TGTGCCAGCAGCCACCCCGGGGACGGGAAGGGGACCGGGGAGCTGTTTTTT.

Concerning this clonotype: A much larger clone sits a single nucleotide away, making a read error possible. This sequence joins TRBV6-2 or TRBV6-3 and TRBJ1-4; TRBD1 might be the D (5 bases). CDR1 is MNHEY, CDR2 SVGEGT, per germline. The CDR3 runs 14 residues. The DNA of the CDR3 is TGTGCCAGCAGGGAGGGACTGACTAAGGAAAAACTGTTTTTT. Residues: CASREGLTKEKLFF.

At least ten counts were recorded for this clonotype. This rearrangement joins TRBV20-1 to TRBJ2-7, with 7 bases aligning to TRBD2. J lost 0 bases, V lost 4 bases, and 12 bases had no gene match. The germline V gene encodes CDR1 DFQATT and CDR2 SNEGSKA (reference sequence). The CDR3 has 16 residues. The CDR3 region is CSAISVTSASSYEQYF. The CDR3 nucleotides are TGCAGTGCTATTAGCGTCACTAGCGCCAGCTCCTACGAGCAGTACTTC.

Comment on this clonotype: Without the conserved terminal phenylalanine or tryptophan, this CDR3 likely stems from a read error. The V call is TRBV7-3, the J call TRBJ1-4; TRBD1 matches 8 bases. The CDR3 is made up of 16 amino acids. Germline assignment: CDR1 SGHTA and CDR2 FQGTGA. Unmatched junction bases numbered 10, after V lost 4 bases and J lost 6 bases. The CDR3: CASSSTGDRRHEKLFL. DNA of the CDR3: TGTGCCAGCAGCTCCACCGGGGACAGGCGGCATGAAAAACTGTTTTTG.

This clonotype was observed many times. V gene TRBV5-1 combines with J gene TRBJ2-5; the D call may be TRBD1 or TRBD2 (5 bases each). V dropped 3 bases and J dropped 0 bases, with 6 bases sitting between them. The CDR3 runs 13 residues. The germline V gene encodes CDR1 SGHRS and CDR2 YFSETQ. CDR3 coding DNA: TGCGCCAGCAGCTGGGACCACCAAGAGACCCAGTACTTC. Residues: CASSWDHQETQYF.

Note on this clonotype: Possible read error: a much larger clone is one base away. This chain joins TRBV9 and TRBJ2-1; possibly TRBD1 for D (6 bases). Germline CDR1 SGDLS, CDR2 YYNGEE. The CDR3 covers 14 residues. CDR3 residues: CASSVEMVGGEQSF. DNA of the CDR3: TGTGCCAGCAGCGTAGAAATGGTAGGGGGTGAGCAGTCCTTC.

This clonotype was found many times. The chain carries TRBV7-9 and TRBJ1-4; 9 positions match TRBD1. CDR3 size: 15 residues. Germline CDR1 is SEHNR and CDR2 is FQNEAQ (reference sequence). V gave up 5 bases and J gave up 7 bases; unmatched junction bases: 8. CDR3 sequence: CASSPNTGGGEKLFF. In DNA, the CDR3 is TGTGCCAGCAGCCCTAATACAGGGGGCGGTGAAAAACTGTTTTTT.

This clonotype has only a few counts. A much larger clone lies one base from this, so it may be a read error. The chain links TRBV20-1 to TRBJ2-7, with no clear D. Trimming took off 8 bases at V and 6 bases at J, with 23 bases between the two ends. Germline V gives CDR1 DFQATT, CDR2 SNEGSKA (reference sequence). The CDR3 is 14 residues long. CDR3 nucleotides: TGCAGTCCCCTAATCATCGGTAGGACCTCCGAGCAGTACTTC. This encodes CSPLIIGRTSEQYF.

As for this clonotype: One base away lies a much larger clone, so this may be a sequencing read error. The chain uses TRBV9 and TRBJ2-1, with D possibly TRBD1 on 6 matching bases. This CDR3 is built from 14 residues. Looked up from germline, CDR1 is SGDLS and CDR2 is YYNGEE. The chain's CDR3 is CASSFYRDANEQLF. CDR3 sequence (DNA): TGTGCCAGCAGCTTCTACAGGGACGCCAATGAGCAGCTCTTC. Variable domain in full (rest from reference TRBV9 and TRBJ2-1): DSGVTQTPKHLITATGQRVTLRCSPRSGDLSVYWYQQSLDQGLQFLIQYYNGEERAKGNILERFSAQQFPDLHSELNLSSLELGDSALYFCASSFYRDANEQLFGPGTRLTVL.

On this clonotype itself: This may stem from a read error, because a much larger clone lies one nucleotide away. The chain carries TRBV6-5 and TRBJ2-1; 9 bases agree with TRBD1. The CDR3 has 14 amino acids. Germline V gives CDR1 MNHEY, CDR2 SVGAGI. In DNA form, the CDR3 reads TGTGCCAGCAGCTCCGGGACAGGGAAGCATGAGCAGGTCTTC. This encodes CASSSGTGKHEQVF.

A remark on this clonotype: The junction departs from the called germline gene at one end, perhaps through a read error. This chain joins TRBV18 and TRBJ2-3; 11 nucleotides line up with TRBD2. CDR1 KGHSH and CDR2 LQKENI come from the germline V gene. The CDR3 is 16 amino acids. The CDR3 region has the DNA TGTGCCAGCCCACCTCGGACTAGCGGGTTGACAGATACGCAGTATTTT. Protein: CASPPRTSGLTDTQYF.

Comments on this clonotype: This CDR3 fails to terminate in the conserved phenylalanine or tryptophan, so it likely reflects a read error. No DNA is shown, since the ends of the CDR3 on it are uncertain; the CDR3 is the one TCRdb lists. The V gene is TRBV7-2, the J gene TRBJ2-7; the D call in the table, TRBD2, was not verified against the DNA. The CDR3 numbers 14 amino acids, ends counted. CDR1 is SGHTA, CDR2 FQGNSA, per germline. The CDR3 loop is CVSSPNGTSGQPYL.

V usage is TRBV6-5 and J usage is TRBJ2-1, with unresolved D. The germline gives CDR1 MNHEY, CDR2 SVGAGI. Trimming took off 4 bases at V and 6 bases at J, with 22 bases between the two ends. The CDR3 is 17 amino acids. In DNA form, the CDR3 reads TGTGCCAGCAGTTGCTCGACCCCAGCCAGAGGCGGCAATGAGCAGTTCTTC. The encoded protein is CASSCSTPARGGNEQFF.

This sequence joins TRBV2 and TRBJ2-1, with D maybe TRBD2 (6 bases). The CDR3 is 19 residues long. CDR1 is SNHLY, CDR2 FYNNEI, per germline. Deletions cut 8 bases from V and 0 bases from J, with 26 bases between. CDR3 loop: CASLGEVPSVGSSYNEQFF. The CDR3, as DNA: TGTGCCAGCCTAGGCGAGGTGCCTAGCGTCGGGAGCTCCTACAATGAGCAGTTCTTC.

Details on this clonotype: A much larger clone lies a single base off, so this may be a read error. V and J are TRBV12-3 or TRBV12-4 and TRBJ2-3; D unclear. This CDR3 spans 14 amino acids. V was clipped by 3 bases and J by 4 bases, with 11 bases between them. CDR3 sequence: CASSFRLGSDTQYF. The CDR3 region has the DNA TGTGCCAGCAGTTTTAGGTTGGGCTCAGATACGCAGTATTTT.

Worth noting for this clonotype: A clone one base away is much larger, so this may be a read error. V and J are TRBV11-1 and TRBJ2-7, with D hard to call. The length of the CDR3 is 13 residues. CDR1 is SGHAT and CDR2 is FQDESV in the germline V gene (reference sequence). V gave up 1 base and J gave up 9 bases, with 13 bases separating them. DNA for the CDR3: TGTGCCAGCAGCTTAGATTTCCGGGCCTGGCAGTACTTC. Translating gives CASSLDFRAWQYF.